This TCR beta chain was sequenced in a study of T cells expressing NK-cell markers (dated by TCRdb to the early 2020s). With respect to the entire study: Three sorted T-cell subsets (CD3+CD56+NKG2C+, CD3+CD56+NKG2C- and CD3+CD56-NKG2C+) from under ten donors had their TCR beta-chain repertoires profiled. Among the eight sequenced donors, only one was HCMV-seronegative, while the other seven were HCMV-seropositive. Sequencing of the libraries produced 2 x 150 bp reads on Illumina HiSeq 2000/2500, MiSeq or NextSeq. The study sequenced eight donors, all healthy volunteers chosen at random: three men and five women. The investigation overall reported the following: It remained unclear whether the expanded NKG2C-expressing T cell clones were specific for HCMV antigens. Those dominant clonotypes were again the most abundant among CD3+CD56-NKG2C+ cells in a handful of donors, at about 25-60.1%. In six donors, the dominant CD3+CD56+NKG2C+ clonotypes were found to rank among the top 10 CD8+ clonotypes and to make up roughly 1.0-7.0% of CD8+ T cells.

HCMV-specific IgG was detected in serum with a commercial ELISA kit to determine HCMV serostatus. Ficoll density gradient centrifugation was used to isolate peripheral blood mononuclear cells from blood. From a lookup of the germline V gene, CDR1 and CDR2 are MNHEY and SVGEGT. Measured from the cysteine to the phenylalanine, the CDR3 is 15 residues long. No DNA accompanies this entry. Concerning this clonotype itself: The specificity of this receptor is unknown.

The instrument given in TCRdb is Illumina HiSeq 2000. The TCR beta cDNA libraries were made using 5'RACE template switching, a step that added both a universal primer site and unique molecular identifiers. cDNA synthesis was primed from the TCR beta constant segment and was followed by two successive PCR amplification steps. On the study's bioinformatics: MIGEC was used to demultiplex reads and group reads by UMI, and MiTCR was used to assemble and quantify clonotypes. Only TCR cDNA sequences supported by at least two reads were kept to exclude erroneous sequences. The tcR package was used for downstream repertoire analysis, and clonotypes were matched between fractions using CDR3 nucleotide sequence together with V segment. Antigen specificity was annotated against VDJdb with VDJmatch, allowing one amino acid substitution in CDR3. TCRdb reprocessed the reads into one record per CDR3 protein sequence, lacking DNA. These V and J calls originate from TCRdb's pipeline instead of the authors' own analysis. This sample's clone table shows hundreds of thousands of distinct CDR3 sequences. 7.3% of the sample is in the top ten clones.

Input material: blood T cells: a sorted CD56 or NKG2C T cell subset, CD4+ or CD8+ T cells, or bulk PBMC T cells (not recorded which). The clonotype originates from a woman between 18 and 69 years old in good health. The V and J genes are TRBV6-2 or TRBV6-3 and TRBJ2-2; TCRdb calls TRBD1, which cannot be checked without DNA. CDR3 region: CASSPPRGRGGELFF.